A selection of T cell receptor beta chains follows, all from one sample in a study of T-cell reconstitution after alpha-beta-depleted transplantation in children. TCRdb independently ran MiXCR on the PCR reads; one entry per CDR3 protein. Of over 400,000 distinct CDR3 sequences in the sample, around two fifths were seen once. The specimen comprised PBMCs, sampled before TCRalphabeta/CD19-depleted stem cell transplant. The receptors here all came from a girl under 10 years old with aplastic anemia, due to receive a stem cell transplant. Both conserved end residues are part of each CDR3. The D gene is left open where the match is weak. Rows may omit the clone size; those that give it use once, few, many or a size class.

DNA: TGTGCCAGCAGCCCCCAGGGGGGGGGCAGCACAGATACGCAGTATTTT
CDR3: CASSPQGGGSTDTQYF
D: -
V: TRBV13
J: TRBJ2-3
size: -

DNA: TGTGCCGCACGACGGGCTAACTATGGCTACACCTTC
CDR3: CAARRANYGYTF
D: -
V: TRBV6-5
J: TRBJ1-2
size: few

DNA: TGTGCCTGGAGTACCGACAATGAGCAGTTCTTC
CDR3: CAWSTDNEQFF
D: -
V: TRBV30
J: TRBJ2-1
size: -

DNA: TGTGCCAGCAGCTTACGGGCAGGGGATGATCAGCCCCAGCATTTT
CDR3: CASSLRAGDDQPQHF
D: -
V: TRBV7-6
J: TRBJ1-5
size: few

DNA: TGCAGTGCTAGCCTTGGAGGGCTCGGGGACATTCAGTACTTC
CDR3: CSASLGGLGDIQYF
D: -
V: TRBV20-1
J: TRBJ2-4
size: -

DNA: TGTGCCAGCTCTGTAGCGGGAAGGTCCTACAATGAGCAGTTCTTC
CDR3: CASSVAGRSYNEQFF
D: TRBD2
V: TRBV25-1
J: TRBJ2-1
size: -

DNA: TGTGCCAGCAGCCACCCCTGGGGCGGGGGTGGCACAGATACGCAGTATTTT
CDR3: CASSHPWGGGGTDTQYF
D: TRBD2
V: TRBV11-2
J: TRBJ2-3
size: -

DNA: TGTGCCAGCAGCTTATCTAGCGGGACAAGCACAGATACGCAGTATTTT
CDR3: CASSLSSGTSTDTQYF
D: TRBD2
V: TRBV7-6
J: TRBJ2-3
size: many

DNA: TGCGCCAGCAGCGAGACAGGGGGCAACGAGCAGTACTTC
CDR3: CASSETGGNEQYF
D: TRBD1
V: TRBV5-1
J: TRBJ2-7
size: -

DNA: TGTGCCAGTAGTATATCCCTGATATACAATGAGCAGTTCTTC
CDR3: CASSISLIYNEQFF
D: -
V: TRBV19
J: TRBJ2-1
size: -

DNA: TGTGCCAGCAGCTCCCCTCAGGCGACCCAGTACTTC
CDR3: CASSSPQATQYF
D: -
V: TRBV11-2
J: TRBJ2-5
size: -